These 23 T cell receptor beta chains were all obtained from the same sample, sequenced in a study of vaccination and CD4 T cells after COVID-19. Treatment described: approximately 11-day PBMC culture with coronavirus spike peptide pools or control peptides (ViraFEST assay). Those CD4+ T cells from the unexposed donor predate the COVID-19 pandemic (2011-2018). Their target antigens are unknown. Scientists ran DNA taken from cultured CD4+ T cells through the Oncomine TCR Beta short-read assay for sequencing. Someone extracted genomic DNA from cultured CD4+ T cells. Via MiXCR, TCRdb re-called the PCR reads, giving one row per CDR3 protein. The repertoire consists of fewer than 10,000 distinct CDR3 sequences, with about 32% occurring once and the leading ten covering more than 6.5%. Sequences were obtained from CD4+ T cells from blood, cultured in vitro. All receptors come from a human donor in good health.

This clonotype was detected only a few times. The rearrangement uses TRBV6-2 or TRBV6-3 and TRBJ2-7; D uncertain. Looked up from germline, CDR1 is MNHEY and CDR2 is SVGEGT. The length of the CDR3 is 14 residues. Trimming shortened V by 2 bases and J by 0 bases, and 8 bases separated the two germline ends. CDR3 loop: CASSYLLYSYEQYF. CDR3 nucleotide sequence: TGTGCCAGCAGTTACCTTTTGTACTCCTACGAGCAGTACTTC.

J is TRBJ2-3 and V is TRBV11-3, with TRBD2 matching over 12 bases. The trim removed 4 bases at V and 4 bases at J, leaving 6 bases unmatched. This CDR3 contains 16 residues. Germline V gene data show CDR1 as SGHNT and CDR2 as YENEEA. The CDR3 sequence: CASSSSLAGGSDTQYF. CDR3 DNA: TGTGCCAGCAGCTCATCCCTAGCGGGAGGGTCAGATACGCAGTATTTT.

This chain joins TRBV5-4 and TRBJ2-1; D possibly corresponds to TRBD2 (6 bases). The CDR3 runs to 14 residues. V lost 3 bases and J 3 bases, leaving 10 bases between the germline ends. Germline V gene data show CDR1 as SGHNT and CDR2 as YYREEE (reference sequence). CDR3 loop: CASSSAGLYNEQFF. The CDR3 DNA reads as TGTGCCAGCAGCTCAGCGGGTCTCTACAATGAGCAGTTCTTC.

The V and J genes are TRBV6-2 or TRBV6-3 and TRBJ2-7, with D possibly matching TRBD1 (5 bases). The germline V gene encodes CDR1 MNHEY and CDR2 SVGEGT. The CDR3 is made up of 16 amino acids. The V gene lost 7 bases and the J gene lost 3 bases, with 22 bases spanning the gap. CDR3 bases: TGTGCCAGCAAGCGCGCCGGGCAGGGTGGGCTCTACGAGCAGTACTTC. Translating it yields CASKRAGQGGLYEQYF.

The sample holds a few counts of this clonotype. The chain employs TRBV28 and TRBJ1-2, with TRBD1 as a possible D gene (6 bases). The V end was cut by 6 bases, the J end by 5 bases, with 10 bases between. This CDR3 comprises 12 residues. Germline lookup yields CDR1 MDHEN and CDR2 SYDVKM. The CDR3 nucleotides are TGTGCCAGCAGCTCACAGGGATATGGCTACACCTTC. Protein sequence: CASSSQGYGYTF.

The V call is TRBV4-3, the J call TRBJ1-2; no firm D call. V lost 0 bases to trimming and J lost 3 bases, with 11 bases between them. This CDR3 spans 15 amino acids. Germline CDR1 reads LGHNA; CDR2 reads YSLEER. The CDR3 is CASSQEQLEDYGYTF. CDR3 bases: TGCGCCAGCAGCCAAGAGCAGCTCGAAGACTATGGCTACACCTTC.

Here the CDR3 DNA reads TGTGCCAGCAGCTTAGAACAGCGGACCGAGCAGTACTTC. This gives the protein CASSLEQRTEQYF. This chain joins TRBV7-8 and TRBJ2-7; tentative D call: TRBD2 (5 bases). Germline CDR1 is SGHVS and CDR2 is FQNEAQ. The CDR3 consists of 13 residues. Trimming left V 1 base short and J 6 bases short, with 10 bases between.

A few counts support this clonotype. The rearrangement joins TRBV28 to TRBJ2-5, with TRBD2 as a possible D gene (7 bases). The CDR3 spans 16 residues. The V gene lost 5 bases and the J gene lost 5 bases, with 21 bases spanning the gap. Germline V gene lookup returns CDR1 MDHEN and CDR2 SYDVKM. The CDR3 DNA reads TGTGCCAGCAGTACTTTGAGGGGGACTATTCCCGAGACCCAGTACTTC. Its protein is CASSTLRGTIPETQYF.

This chain connects TRBV19 to TRBJ1-5; D remains unclear. This CDR3 is 14 amino acids long. The ends were cut back, 2 bases at V and 2 bases at J, with 7 bases in the middle. Germline CDR1 LNHDA, CDR2 SQIVND (reference sequence). The CDR3 DNA reads as TGTGCCAGTAGTATATCCCCGGGCAATCAGCCCCAGCATTTT. As protein: CASSISPGNQPQHF.

The rearrangement joins TRBV7-2 to TRBJ2-3, with a possible D match to TRBD1 (7 bases). The V and J ends lost 8 bases and 2 bases respectively, with 14 bases between them. CDR3 size: 14 residues. Germline CDR1 is SGHTA and CDR2 is FQGNSA. Here the CDR3 DNA reads TGTGCCAGCGGCCAGGGGGGCGACACAGATACGCAGTATTTT. This codes for CASGQGGDTDTQYF.

The chain combines TRBV6-5 with TRBJ2-7; unclear D gene. CDR1 and CDR2 from the germline V gene are MNHEY and SVGAGI. With 0 bases removed from V and 2 bases from J, the gap between germline ends came to 17 bases. The CDR3 has 17 amino acids. Here the CDR3 DNA reads TGTGCCAGCAGTTACTCGTCTGGTGTGGTACAGACCTACGAGCAGTACTTC. It yields the protein CASSYSSGVVQTYEQYF.

The chain has TRBV11-2 and TRBJ2-7; perhaps TRBD2 as D (5 bases). This CDR3 region has 15 residues. V was pared by 5 bases and J by 3 bases, with 17 bases between. Germline-derived CDR1 and CDR2 are SGHAT and FQNNGV. CDR3 region: CASSPDLRGGYEQYF. As DNA, the CDR3 is TGTGCCAGCAGCCCCGACCTTAGAGGAGGCTACGAGCAGTACTTC.

This rearrangement joins TRBV6-2 or TRBV6-3 to TRBJ2-1; D ambiguous. The CDR3 totals 14 residues. Germline V CDR1 and CDR2: MNHEY, SVGEGT. V lost 9 bases to trimming and J lost 0 bases, with 12 bases between them. For the CDR3, the DNA is TGTGCCAGTGTAACCAGGAGCTCCTACAATGAGCAGTTCTTC. Translation: CASVTRSSYNEQFF.

This chain connects TRBV28 to TRBJ1-3; 9 positions match TRBD1. Unmatched junction bases numbered 7, after V lost 2 bases and J lost 8 bases. This CDR3 contains 15 residues. Per the germline V gene, CDR1 is MDHEN and CDR2 is SYDVKM. The DNA of the CDR3 is TGTGCCAGCAGTTTACGGACAGGGGAGGTGGACACCATATATTTT. Encoded protein: CASSLRTGEVDTIYF.

Comments on this clonotype: At one of its ends the junction is not consistent with the germline gene, which may arise from a read error. The V gene is TRBV7-8, the J gene TRBJ1-1; the D gene is possibly TRBD1 (5 bases). CDR3 size: 13 residues. Germline values: CDR1 SGHVS, CDR2 FQNEAQ. The chain's CDR3 is CANSRTLNTEAFF. In DNA form, the CDR3 reads TGTGCCAACAGCCGGACACTGAACACTGAAGCTTTCTTT. Together with reference TRBV7-8 and TRBJ1-1, the CDR3 gives the full variable domain: GAGVSQSPRYKVAKRGQDVALRCDPISGHVSLFWYQQALGQGPEFLTYFQNEAQLDKSGLPSDRFFAERPEGSVSTLKIQRTQQEDSAVYLCANSRTLNTEAFFGQGTRLTVV.

The chain joins TRBV4-2 to TRBJ1-6; 8 nucleotides match TRBD1. The CDR3 has 15 residues. CDR1 LGHNA and CDR2 YNFKEQ come from the germline V gene. J gave up 10 bases and V 3 bases, and 8 bases lay outside the gene matches. The CDR3 sequence: CASSHGQGVDSPLHF. CDR3 in DNA: TGTGCCAGCAGCCATGGACAGGGAGTAGACTCACCCCTCCACTTT.

The chain has TRBV28 and TRBJ2-5, with a tentative D call TRBD1 (5 bases). Germline CDR1 reads MDHEN; CDR2 reads SYDVKM. Trimming removed 5 bases at V and 1 base at J, with 11 bases between. The CDR3 runs to 14 residues. The CDR3 DNA sequence: TGTGCCAGCAGTGCGGACATCTTCCAAGAGACCCAGTACTTC. It translates to CASSADIFQETQYF.

This clonotype is labeled as medium-sized (0.01 to 0.1%). This chain uses TRBV4-1 with TRBJ2-3, with a tentative D call TRBD2 (6 bases). V was pared by 1 base and J by 0 bases, with 17 bases between. The CDR3 length is 18 residues. CDR1 MGHRA and CDR2 YSYEKL come from the germline V gene. The CDR3: CASSQVRGTATSTDTQYF. CDR3 DNA sequence: TGCGCCAGCAGCCAAGTACGGGGGACTGCTACTAGCACAGATACGCAGTATTTT.

CDR3 sequence: CASSPAGSTDTQYF. The DNA for the CDR3 is TGTGCCAGCAGCCCAGCAGGGAGCACAGATACGCAGTATTTT. The chain is built from TRBV7-2 and TRBJ2-3; D possibly corresponds to TRBD1 (5 bases). This CDR3 comprises 14 residues. Trimming cost V 5 bases and J 0 bases, with 9 bases left between them. Germline lookup yields CDR1 SGHTA and CDR2 FQGNSA.

This clonotype was seen a few times. The rearrangement uses TRBV24-1 and TRBJ2-1, with D perhaps TRBD2 (5 bases). CDR1 and CDR2 (germline): KGHDR, SFDVKD. The CDR3 extends over 14 amino acids. V was pared by 5 bases and J by 6 bases, with 13 bases between. The CDR3 sequence: CATSGGFELNEQFF. In nucleotides, the CDR3 is TGTGCCACCAGTGGAGGGTTTGAGCTCAATGAGCAGTTCTTC.

V is TRBV19 and J is TRBJ1-2, with D uncertain. V was pared by 7 bases and J by 1 base, with 10 bases between. CDR1 is LNHDA, CDR2 SQIVND, per germline (reference sequence). The CDR3 runs 13 residues. The CDR3 region has the DNA TGTGCCAGTACCATGGATGTTAACTATGGCTACACCTTC. As protein: CASTMDVNYGYTF.

This rearrangement joins TRBV21-1 to TRBJ2-7. TRBV21-1 is classified as a pseudogene. This CDR3 has 15 residues. The CDR3: CASSKNAGRRYEQYF. The CDR3 DNA follows: TGTGCCAGCAGCAAGAACGCAGGCCGTAGGTACGAGCAGTACTTC.

The table lists this clonotype with a few counts. The CDR3 nucleotides are TGTGCCAGTAGTATGGGGGACGCCCGTTATGGCTACACCTTC. It yields the protein CASSMGDARYGYTF. V and J are TRBV19 and TRBJ1-2; a weak D match, TRBD1 (5 bases). This CDR3 has 14 amino acids. CDR1 and CDR2 from the germline V gene are LNHDA and SQIVND (reference sequence). Trimming took off 3 bases at V and 5 bases at J, with 13 bases between the two ends.